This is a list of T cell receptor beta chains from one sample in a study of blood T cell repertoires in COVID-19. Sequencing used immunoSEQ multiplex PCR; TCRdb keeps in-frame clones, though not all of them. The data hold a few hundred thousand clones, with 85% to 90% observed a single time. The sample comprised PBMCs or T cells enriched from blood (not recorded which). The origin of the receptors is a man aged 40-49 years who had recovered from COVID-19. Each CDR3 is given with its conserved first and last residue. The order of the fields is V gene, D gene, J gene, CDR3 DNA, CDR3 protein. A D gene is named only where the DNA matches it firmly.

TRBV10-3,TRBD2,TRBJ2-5,TGTGCCATCAGTGACGCGGGGGATGCGGAGACCCAGTACTTC,CAISDAGDAETQYF
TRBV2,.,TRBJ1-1,TGTGCCAGCAGTGAAAGGGAGGGGACTGAAGCTTTCTTT,CASSEREGTEAFF
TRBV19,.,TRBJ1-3,TGTGCCAGTAGTATTGGGGCCAGCCCCTCTGGAAACACCATATATTTT,CASSIGASPSGNTIYF
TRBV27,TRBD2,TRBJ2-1,TGTGCCAGCACCATTTCGCTAGCGGGAAGAAATGAGCAGTTCTTC,CASTISLAGRNEQFF
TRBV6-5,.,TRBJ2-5,TGTGCCAGCAAGGGTTACGGGGGTGAGGAGACCCAGTACTTC,CASKGYGGEETQYF
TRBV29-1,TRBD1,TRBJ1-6,TGCAGCGTCGGGACAGCACATAATTCACCCCTCCACTTT,CSVGTAHNSPLHF
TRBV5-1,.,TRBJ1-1,TGCGCCAGCAGCCCTGGGCCAGAGAACACTGAAGCTTTCTTT,CASSPGPENTEAFF
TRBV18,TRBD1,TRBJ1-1,TGTGCCAGCTCACCCCCGGGACAGGGGCCCTTCGGGAACACTGAAGCTTTCTTT,CASSPPGQGPFGNTEAFF
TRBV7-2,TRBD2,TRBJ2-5,TGTGCCAGCACAGCGGGGGGGAGGGGGACCCAGTACTTC,CASTAGGRGTQYF
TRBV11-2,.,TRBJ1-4,TGTGCCAGCAGCTCGACCTTGACCCGGGGGGTGGAAAAACTGTTTTTT,CASSSTLTRGVEKLFF
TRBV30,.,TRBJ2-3,TGTGCCTGGACTAGCCTTAGTCCAGATACGCAGTATTTT,CAWTSLSPDTQYF